These 2 T cell receptor beta chains share one sample of origin, sequenced in a study of brain T cells in children with intractable seizures. Sequencing was performed with immunoSEQ multiplex PCR; in TCRdb, only in-frame clones are kept and a portion is missing. The sample has approximately 40,000 clones; 75% to 95% are singletons. This sample comprised peripheral blood, obtained at surgery. All receptors come from a girl between 2 and 10 years old with tuberous sclerosis and intractable seizures.

Only one count was recorded for this clone. This rearrangement joins TRBV5-5 to TRBJ2-2; no reliable D call. The V end was cut by 0 bases, the J end by 5 bases, with 8 bases between. Germline lookup yields CDR1 SGHKS and CDR2 YYEKEE (reference sequence). This CDR3 contains 14 residues. CDR3 nucleotides: TGTGCCAGCAGCTTGGAGGCCTCGACCGGGGAGCTGTTTTTT. It specifies CASSLEASTGELFF. The complete variable domain, with remaining parts taken from reference TRBV5-5 and TRBJ2-2, reads DAGVTQSPTHLIKTRGQQVTLRCSPISGHKSVSWYQQVLGQGPQFIFQYYEKEERGRGNFPDRFSARQFPNYSSELNVNALLLGDSALYLCASSLEASTGELFFGEGSRLTVL.

The chain uses TRBV5-8 and TRBJ1-5; no clear D gene. The length of the CDR3 is 13 residues. The germline gives CDR1 SGHTS, CDR2 YDEGEE. V was pared by 2 bases and J by 4 bases, with 7 bases between. Here the CDR3 reads CASSFTVNQPQHF. CDR3 coding DNA: TGTGCCAGCAGCTTCACGGTTAATCAGCCCCAGCATTTT. Full variable domain (remainder filled in from reference TRBV5-8 and TRBJ1-5): EAGVTQSPTHLIKTRGQQATLRCSPISGHTSVYWYQQALGLGLQFLLWYDEGEERNRGNFPPRFSGRQFPNYSSELNVNALELEDSALYLCASSFTVNQPQHFGDGTRLSIL.